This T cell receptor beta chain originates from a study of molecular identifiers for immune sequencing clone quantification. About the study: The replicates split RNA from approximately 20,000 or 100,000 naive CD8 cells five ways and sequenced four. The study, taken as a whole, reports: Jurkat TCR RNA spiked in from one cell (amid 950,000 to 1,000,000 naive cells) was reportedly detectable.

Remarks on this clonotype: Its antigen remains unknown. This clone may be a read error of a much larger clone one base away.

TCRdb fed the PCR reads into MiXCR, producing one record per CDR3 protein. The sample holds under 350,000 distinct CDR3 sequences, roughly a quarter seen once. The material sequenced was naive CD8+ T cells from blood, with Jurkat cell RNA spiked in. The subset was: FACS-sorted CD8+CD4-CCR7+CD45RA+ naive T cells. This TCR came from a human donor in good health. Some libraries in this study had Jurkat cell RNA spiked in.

The CDR3 bases are TGCAGCGCTGCCGGGACTAGCGGTTATTACAATGAGCAGTTCTTC. Protein: CSAAGTSGYYNEQFF. This rearrangement joins TRBV29-1 to TRBJ2-1; 11 nucleotides align to TRBD2. The germline CDR1 and CDR2 sequences are SQVTM and ANQGSEA. The CDR3 spans 15 residues. With V trimmed by 7 bases and J by 4 bases, 9 bases remained unmatched.